The 11 T cell receptor beta chains listed next were all sequenced from one sample in a study of T cell responses to AZD1222 COVID-19 vaccine. Assay used: immunoSEQ multiplex PCR; TCRdb lists only in-frame clones, some missing. The table has just under 150,000 clones, 86% seen once. This specimen consisted of peripheral blood, obtained 28 days after the second AZD1222 dose. The receptors were sampled from an adult who received the AZD1222 COVID-19 vaccine.

The chain joins TRBV12-3 or TRBV12-4 to TRBJ2-1; D might be TRBD2 (5 bases). The CDR3 runs 12 residues. V was shortened by 3 bases and J by 7 bases, with 7 bases between the two germline ends. Here the CDR3 DNA reads TGTGCCAGCAGTTTTGAGGGTAATGAGCAGTTCTTC. Translation: CASSFEGNEQFF.

This chain links TRBV10-2 with TRBJ1-1, with D perhaps matching TRBD1 (6 bases). The CDR3 covers 13 residues. Trimming left V 3 bases short and J 1 base short, with 6 bases between. Germline CDR1 reads WSHSY; CDR2 reads SAAADI. CDR3 loop: CASSEQGNTEAFF. As DNA, the CDR3 is TGCGCCAGCAGTGAACAGGGGAACACTGAAGCTTTCTTT.

The chain combines TRBV5-6 with TRBJ1-2, with D uncertain. Trimming shortened V by 4 bases and J by 3 bases, and 16 bases separated the two germline ends. The CDR3 is 15 amino acids. Germline values: CDR1 SGHDT, CDR2 YYEEEE. The CDR3 loop is CASSRARTTYYGYTF. CDR3 bases: TGTGCCAGCAGCCGAGCTAGAACCACCTACTATGGCTACACCTTC.

V usage is TRBV6-5 and J usage is TRBJ2-1; D is tentatively TRBD1 or TRBD2 (6 bases each). This CDR3 has 13 amino acids. Per germline, CDR1 MNHEY and CDR2 SVGAGI. Between the trimmed V and J ends, which lost 3 bases and 8 bases, there was a span of 11 bases. The chain's CDR3 is CASSYTGAYEQFF. CDR3 DNA: TGTGCCAGCAGTTATACGGGGGCGTATGAGCAGTTCTTC.

CDR3 coding DNA: TGTGCCAGCAGCTTAGACCGCGCGGGACACCTCACCGGGGAGCTGTTTTTT. Encoded protein: CASSLDRAGHLTGELFF. The rearrangement uses TRBV11-2 and TRBJ2-2, with D perhaps assigned TRBD1 or TRBD2 (6 bases each). Trimming removed 0 bases at V and 4 bases at J, with 15 bases between. Germline loops: CDR1 SGHAT, CDR2 FQNNGV. The CDR3 sequence is 17 residues long.

As concerns this clone: Other DNA sequences in this specimen translate into the identical CDR3. V gene TRBV5-1 combines with J gene TRBJ1-1; D is perhaps TRBD1 (5 bases). Trimming removed 0 bases from V and 4 bases from J, with 10 bases in between. Germline V lookup: CDR1 SGHRS, CDR2 YFSETQ. CDR3 length equals 14 residues. The CDR3 region has the DNA TGCGCCAGCAGCTTGGTGCAGGGAAGCACTGAAGCTTTCTTT. Its protein is CASSLVQGSTEAFF.

This rearrangement joins TRBV12-3 or TRBV12-4 to TRBJ1-1; D unresolved. The CDR3 is 9 residues long. V was trimmed by 4 bases and J by 8 bases, leaving 2 bases between them. For the CDR3, the DNA is TGTGCCAGCAGTTCCGAAGCTTTCTTT. As protein: CASSSEAFF.

The gene calls are TRBV30 and TRBJ1-5; D is uncertain. The V end lost 0 bases, the J end lost 8 bases, and 11 bases lay between the germline ends. Germline CDR1 and CDR2: GTSNPN and SVGIG (reference sequence). The CDR3 totals 13 residues. In DNA form, the CDR3 reads TGTGCCTGGAGTGTACTGGGAGATGAGCCCCAGCATTTT. It yields the protein CAWSVLGDEPQHF.

The count of this clone is one. As DNA, the CDR3 is TGTGCCTGGAGCGACAGGGTTGCTAATGAAAAACTGTTTTTT. This encodes CAWSDRVANEKLFF. The J gene is TRBJ1-4, the V gene TRBV30; 7 nucleotides line up with TRBD1. Germline values: CDR1 GTSNPN, CDR2 SVGIG (reference sequence). Trimming took 3 bases from V and 3 from J; bases not matched to a gene: 4. This CDR3 contains 14 residues.

The V call is TRBV6-5, the J call TRBJ2-1; D gene ambiguous. This CDR3 spans 14 amino acids. CDR1 is MNHEY and CDR2 is SVGAGI in the germline V gene. Trimming pared 4 bases from V and 5 bases from J, leaving 12 bases between. CDR3 in amino acids: CASSSSQQNNEQFF. CDR3 nucleotide sequence: TGTGCCAGCAGTTCCTCCCAGCAGAACAATGAGCAGTTCTTC.

Points on this clone: Other DNA sequences within the sample encode an identical CDR3. V is TRBV11-2 and J is TRBJ2-7; D call uncertain. V lost 4 bases to trimming and J lost 2 bases, with 6 bases between them. CDR1 is SGHAT and CDR2 is FQNNGV in the germline V gene. This CDR3 has 12 amino acids. The CDR3 sequence: CASSSTPYEQYF. CDR3 DNA sequence: TGTGCCAGCAGCTCAACCCCCTACGAGCAGTACTTC.